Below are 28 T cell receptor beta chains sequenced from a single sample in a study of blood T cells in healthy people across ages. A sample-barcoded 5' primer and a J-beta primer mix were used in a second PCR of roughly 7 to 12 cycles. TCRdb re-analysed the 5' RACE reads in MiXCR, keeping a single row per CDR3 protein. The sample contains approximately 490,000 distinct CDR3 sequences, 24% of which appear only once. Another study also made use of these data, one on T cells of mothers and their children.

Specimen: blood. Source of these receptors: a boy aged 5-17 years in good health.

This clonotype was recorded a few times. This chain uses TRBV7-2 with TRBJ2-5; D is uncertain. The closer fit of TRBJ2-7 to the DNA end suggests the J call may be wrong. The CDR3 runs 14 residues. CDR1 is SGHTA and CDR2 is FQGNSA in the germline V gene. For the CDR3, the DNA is TGTGCCAGCATCAATGGGGTAGGCCTCAGCGAGCAGTACTTC. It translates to CASINGVGLSEQYF.

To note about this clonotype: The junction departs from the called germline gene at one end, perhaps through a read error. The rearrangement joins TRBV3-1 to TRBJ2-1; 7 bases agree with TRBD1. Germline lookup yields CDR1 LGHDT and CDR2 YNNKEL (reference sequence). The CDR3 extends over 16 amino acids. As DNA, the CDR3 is TGTGCCAGCAGCCAAGAACCACGGGACAGCTACGATGAGCAGTTCTTC. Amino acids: CASSQEPRDSYDEQFF.

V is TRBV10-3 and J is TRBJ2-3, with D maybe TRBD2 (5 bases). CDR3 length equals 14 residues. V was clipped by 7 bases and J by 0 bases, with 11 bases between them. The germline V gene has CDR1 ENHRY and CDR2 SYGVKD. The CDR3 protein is CAIKVQRSTDTQYF. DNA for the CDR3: TGTGCCATCAAGGTCCAGCGGAGCACAGATACGCAGTATTTT.

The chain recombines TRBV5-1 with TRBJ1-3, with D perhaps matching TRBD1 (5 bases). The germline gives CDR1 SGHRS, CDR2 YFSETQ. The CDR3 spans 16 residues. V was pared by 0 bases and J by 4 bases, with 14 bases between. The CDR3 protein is CASSLAGTAAGNTIYF. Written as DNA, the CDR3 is TGCGCCAGCAGCTTGGCCGGGACGGCAGCAGGAAACACCATATATTTT.

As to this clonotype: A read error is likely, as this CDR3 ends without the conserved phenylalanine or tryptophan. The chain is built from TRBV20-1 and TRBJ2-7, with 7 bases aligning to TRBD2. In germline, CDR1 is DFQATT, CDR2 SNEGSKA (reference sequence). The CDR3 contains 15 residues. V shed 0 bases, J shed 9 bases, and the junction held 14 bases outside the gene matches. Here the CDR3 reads CSARDREAGILRQYS. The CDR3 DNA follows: TGCAGTGCTAGAGACCGGGAAGCGGGGATTTTGAGGCAGTACTCC.

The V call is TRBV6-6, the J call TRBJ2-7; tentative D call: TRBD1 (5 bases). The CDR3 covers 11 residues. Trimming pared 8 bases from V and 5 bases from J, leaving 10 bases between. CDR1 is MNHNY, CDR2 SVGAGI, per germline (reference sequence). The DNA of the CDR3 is TGTGCCAGCGGACAAGTTAACGAGCAGTACTTC. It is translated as CASGQVNEQYF.

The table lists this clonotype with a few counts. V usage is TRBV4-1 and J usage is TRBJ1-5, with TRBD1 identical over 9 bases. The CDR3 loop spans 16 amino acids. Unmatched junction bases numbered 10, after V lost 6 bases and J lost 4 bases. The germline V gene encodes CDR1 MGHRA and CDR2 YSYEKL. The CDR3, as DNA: TGCGCCAGCAGGGAAGTAACAGGGGGCAGGAATCAGCCCCAGCATTTT. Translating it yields CASREVTGGRNQPQHF.

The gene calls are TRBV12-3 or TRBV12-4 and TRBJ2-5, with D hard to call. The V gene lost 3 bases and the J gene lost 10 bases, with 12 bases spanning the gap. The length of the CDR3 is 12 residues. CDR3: CASSFFLGVQYF. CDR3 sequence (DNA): TGTGCCAGCAGTTTCTTCTTAGGTGTCCAGTACTTC.

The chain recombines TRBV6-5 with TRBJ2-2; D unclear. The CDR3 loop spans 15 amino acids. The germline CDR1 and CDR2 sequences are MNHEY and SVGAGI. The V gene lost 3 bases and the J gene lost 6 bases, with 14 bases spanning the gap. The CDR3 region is CASSYGQRLAGELFF. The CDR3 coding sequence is TGTGCCAGCAGTTATGGGCAGAGGCTGGCCGGGGAGCTGTTTTTT.

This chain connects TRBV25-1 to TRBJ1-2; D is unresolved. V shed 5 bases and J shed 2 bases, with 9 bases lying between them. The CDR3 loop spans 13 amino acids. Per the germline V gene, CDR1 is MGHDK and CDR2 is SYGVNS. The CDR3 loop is CASSSLENYGYTF. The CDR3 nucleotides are TGTGCCAGCAGTAGTCTCGAAAACTATGGCTACACCTTC.

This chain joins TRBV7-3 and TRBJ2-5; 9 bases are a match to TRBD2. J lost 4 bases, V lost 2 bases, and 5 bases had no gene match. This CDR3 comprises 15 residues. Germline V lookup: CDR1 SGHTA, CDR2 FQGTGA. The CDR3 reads CASSLGRGGLETQYF. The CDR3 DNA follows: TGTGCCAGCAGCTTAGGGCGGGGGGGCCTAGAGACCCAGTACTTC.

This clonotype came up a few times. CDR3 region: CASCPSGMLAKNIQYF. The CDR3 coding sequence is TGTGCCAGCTGTCCTAGCGGGATGCTAGCCAAAAACATTCAGTACTTC. The J gene is TRBJ2-4, the V gene TRBV6-6; 9 nucleotides line up with TRBD2. This CDR3 has 16 amino acids. Germline values: CDR1 MNHNY, CDR2 SVGAGI (reference sequence). V shed 8 bases, J shed 0 bases, and the junction held 8 bases outside the gene matches.

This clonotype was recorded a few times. The CDR3 is CSAGHDEAFF. The DNA of the CDR3 is TGCAGCGCCGGGCATGATGAAGCTTTCTTT. This chain joins TRBV29-1 and TRBJ1-1; D gene ambiguous. Trimming pared 7 bases from V and 7 bases from J, leaving 10 bases between. The CDR3 has 10 residues. Germline V gene lookup returns CDR1 SQVTM and CDR2 ANQGSEA.

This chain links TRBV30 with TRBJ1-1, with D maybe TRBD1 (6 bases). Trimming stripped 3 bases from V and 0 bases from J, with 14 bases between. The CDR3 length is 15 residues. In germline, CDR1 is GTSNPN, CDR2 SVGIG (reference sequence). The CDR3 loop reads CAWRPRDTLNTEAFF. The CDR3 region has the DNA TGTGCCTGGAGGCCCCGGGACACCCTGAACACTGAAGCTTTCTTT.

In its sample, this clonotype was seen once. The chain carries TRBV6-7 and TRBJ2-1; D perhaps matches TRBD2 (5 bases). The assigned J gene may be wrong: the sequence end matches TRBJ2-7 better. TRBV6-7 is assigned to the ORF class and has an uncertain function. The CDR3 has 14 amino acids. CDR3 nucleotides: TGTGCCAGCAATTTGAGGGTGCCCTCCTACGAGCAGTACTTC. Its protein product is CASNLRVPSYEQYF.

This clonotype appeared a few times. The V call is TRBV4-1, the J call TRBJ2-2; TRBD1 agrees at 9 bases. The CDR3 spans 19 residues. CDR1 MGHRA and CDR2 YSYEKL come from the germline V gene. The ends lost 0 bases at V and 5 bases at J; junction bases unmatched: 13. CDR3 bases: TGCGCCAGCAGCCAAGATGGGGGACAGGGCTGGGAACCAACCGGGGAGCTGTTTTTT. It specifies CASSQDGGQGWEPTGELFF.

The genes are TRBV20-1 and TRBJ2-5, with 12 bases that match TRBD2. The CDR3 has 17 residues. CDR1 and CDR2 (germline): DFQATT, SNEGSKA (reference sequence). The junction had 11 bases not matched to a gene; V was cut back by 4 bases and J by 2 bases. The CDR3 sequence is CSAKYSSGRAPQETQYF. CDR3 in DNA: TGCAGTGCTAAATATTCTAGCGGGAGGGCGCCGCAAGAGACCCAGTACTTC.

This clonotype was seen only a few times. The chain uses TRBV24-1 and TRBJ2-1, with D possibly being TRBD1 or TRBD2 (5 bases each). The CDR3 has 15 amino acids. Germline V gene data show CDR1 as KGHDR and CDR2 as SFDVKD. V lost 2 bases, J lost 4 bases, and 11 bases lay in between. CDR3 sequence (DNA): TGTGCCACCAGTGATTATGGGGGAAATTACAATGAGCAGTTCTTC. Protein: CATSDYGGNYNEQFF.

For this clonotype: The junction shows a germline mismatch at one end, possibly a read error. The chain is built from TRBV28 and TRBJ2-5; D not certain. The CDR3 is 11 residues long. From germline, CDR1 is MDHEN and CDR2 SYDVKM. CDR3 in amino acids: CASSLDGRRLF. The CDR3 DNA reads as TGTGCCAGCAGTTTAGATGGACGCCGCCTGTTC.

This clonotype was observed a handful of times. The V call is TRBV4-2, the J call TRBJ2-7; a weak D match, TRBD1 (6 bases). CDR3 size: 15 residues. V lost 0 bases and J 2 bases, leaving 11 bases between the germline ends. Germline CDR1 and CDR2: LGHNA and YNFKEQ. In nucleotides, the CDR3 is TGTGCCAGCAGCCAAGATGAGACAGGTCCCTACGAGCAGTACTTC. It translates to CASSQDETGPYEQYF.

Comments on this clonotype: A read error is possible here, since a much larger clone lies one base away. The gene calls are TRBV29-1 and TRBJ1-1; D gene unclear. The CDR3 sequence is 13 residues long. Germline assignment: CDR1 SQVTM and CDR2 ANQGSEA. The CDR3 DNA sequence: TGCAGCGTTGATGACAACTTGAACACTGAAACTTTCTTT. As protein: CSVDDNLNTETFF.

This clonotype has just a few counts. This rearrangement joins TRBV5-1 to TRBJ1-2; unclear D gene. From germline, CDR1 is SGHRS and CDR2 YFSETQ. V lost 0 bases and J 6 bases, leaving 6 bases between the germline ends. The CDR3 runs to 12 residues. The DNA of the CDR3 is TGCGCCAGCAGCTTGGAGGCTGATGGCTACACCTTC. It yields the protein CASSLEADGYTF.

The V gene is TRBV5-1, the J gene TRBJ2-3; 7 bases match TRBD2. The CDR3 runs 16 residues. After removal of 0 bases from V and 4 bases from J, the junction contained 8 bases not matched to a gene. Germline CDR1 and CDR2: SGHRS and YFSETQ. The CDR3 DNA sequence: TGCGCCAGCAGCTTGGAGTCGGGGGGTGCCCCAGATACGCAGTATTTT. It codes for CASSLESGGAPDTQYF.

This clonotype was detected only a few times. CDR3 sequence (DNA): TGTGCCAGCAGTTTTGGTGGGGCGAACACCGGGGAGCTGTTTTTT. Translated, it gives CASSFGGANTGELFF. The rearrangement uses TRBV28 and TRBJ2-2; the D is unclear. Looked up from germline, CDR1 is MDHEN and CDR2 is SYDVKM. This CDR3 spans 15 amino acids. Between the trimmed V and J ends, which lost 3 bases and 0 bases, there was a span of 8 bases.

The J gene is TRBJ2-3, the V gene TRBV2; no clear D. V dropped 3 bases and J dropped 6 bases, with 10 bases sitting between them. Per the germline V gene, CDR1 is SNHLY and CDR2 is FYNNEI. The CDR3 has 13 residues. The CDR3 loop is CASSEGIADTQYF. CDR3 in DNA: TGTGCCAGCAGTGAGGGGATTGCGGATACGCAGTATTTT.

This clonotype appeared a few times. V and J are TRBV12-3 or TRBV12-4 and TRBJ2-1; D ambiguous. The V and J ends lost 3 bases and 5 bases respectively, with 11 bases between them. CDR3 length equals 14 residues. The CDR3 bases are TGTGCCAGCAGTTTTCGGAGTAGGGACAATGAGCAGTTCTTC. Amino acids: CASSFRSRDNEQFF.

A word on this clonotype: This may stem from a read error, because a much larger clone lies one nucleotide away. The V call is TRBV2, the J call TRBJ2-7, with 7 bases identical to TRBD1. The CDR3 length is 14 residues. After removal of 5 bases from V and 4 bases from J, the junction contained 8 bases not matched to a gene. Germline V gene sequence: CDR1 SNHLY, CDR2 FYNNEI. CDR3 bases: TGTGCCAGCAGTCCCGGGACAGAGATGTACGAGCAGTACTTC. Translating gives CASSPGTEMYEQYF. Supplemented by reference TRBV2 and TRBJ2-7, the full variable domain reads EPEVTQTPSHQVTQMGQEVILRCVPISNHLYFYWYRQILGQKVEFLVSFYNNEISEKSEIFDDQFSVERPDGSNFTLKIRSTKLEDSAMYFCASSPGTEMYEQYFGPGTRLTVT.

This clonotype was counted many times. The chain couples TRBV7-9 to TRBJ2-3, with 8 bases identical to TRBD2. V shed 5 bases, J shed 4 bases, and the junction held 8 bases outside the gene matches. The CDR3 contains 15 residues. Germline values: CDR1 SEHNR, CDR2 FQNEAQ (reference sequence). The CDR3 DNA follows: TGTGCCAGCAGCCACGGGCGGGAGGTTGCAGATACGCAGTATTTT. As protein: CASSHGREVADTQYF.